This TCR beta chain was recorded in a study of blood T cell repertoires in COVID-19. Study information: PBMCs, B-cell-depleted T cells, or T cells were the source of the cDNA or gDNA that made up the material.

Germline lookup yields CDR1 MNHEY and CDR2 SVGAGI. The V end lost 4 bases, the J end lost 4 bases, and 10 bases lay between the germline ends. There are 13 residues in the CDR3. All enrollees were about 18 to 100 years old and from under 25 US areas. Per the original data handling: Counts of nucleated cells, estimated from reference gene primer amplification, were obtained. The table came from immunoSEQ multiplex PCR; TCRdb's copy has only in-frame clones and leaves some out. V, J and clone size are taken as reported in that table, and D and trimming were inferred from the DNA itself. The data contain around 190,000 clones, approximately 88% of them singletons.

The TCR sequence derives from a woman aged 18-29 years who had recovered from COVID-19. This chain links TRBV6-5 with TRBJ1-2; the D gene is possibly TRBD1 (6 bases). Sequenced: PBMCs or T cells enriched from blood (not recorded which). This chain's CDR3 is CASSSGVGYGYTF. Here the CDR3 DNA reads TGTGCCAGCAGTTCAGGGGTAGGCTATGGCTACACCTTC.